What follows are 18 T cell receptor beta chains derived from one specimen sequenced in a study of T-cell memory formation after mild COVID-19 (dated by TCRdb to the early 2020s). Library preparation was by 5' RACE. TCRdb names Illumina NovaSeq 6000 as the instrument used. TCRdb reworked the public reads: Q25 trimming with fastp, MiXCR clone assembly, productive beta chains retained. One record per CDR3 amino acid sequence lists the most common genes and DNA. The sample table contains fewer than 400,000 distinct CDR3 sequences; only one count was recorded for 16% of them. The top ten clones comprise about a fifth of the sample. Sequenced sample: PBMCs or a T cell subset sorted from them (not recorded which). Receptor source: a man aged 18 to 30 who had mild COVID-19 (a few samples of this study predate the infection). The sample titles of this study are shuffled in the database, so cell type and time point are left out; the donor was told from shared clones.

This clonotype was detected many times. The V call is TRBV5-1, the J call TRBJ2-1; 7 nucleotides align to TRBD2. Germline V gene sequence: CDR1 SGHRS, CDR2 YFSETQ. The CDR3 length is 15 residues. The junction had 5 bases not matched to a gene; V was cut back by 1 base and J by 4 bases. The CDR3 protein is CASSLPSGAYNEQFF. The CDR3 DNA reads TGCGCCAGCAGCTTGCCGAGCGGGGCTTACAATGAGCAGTTCTTC.

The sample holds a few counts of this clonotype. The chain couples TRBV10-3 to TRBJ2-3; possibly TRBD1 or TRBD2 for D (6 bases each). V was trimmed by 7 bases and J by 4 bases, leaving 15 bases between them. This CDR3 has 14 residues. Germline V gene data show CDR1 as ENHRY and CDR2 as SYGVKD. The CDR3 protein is CAIMAGGAADTQYF. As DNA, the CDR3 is TGTGCCATCATGGCCGGGGGCGCGGCAGATACGCAGTATTTT.

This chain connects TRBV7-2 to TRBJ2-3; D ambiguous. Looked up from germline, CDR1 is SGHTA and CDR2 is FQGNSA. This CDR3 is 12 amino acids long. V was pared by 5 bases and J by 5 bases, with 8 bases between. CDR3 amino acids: CASSTTVDTQYF. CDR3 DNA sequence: TGTGCCAGCAGCACCACGGTAGATACGCAGTATTTT.

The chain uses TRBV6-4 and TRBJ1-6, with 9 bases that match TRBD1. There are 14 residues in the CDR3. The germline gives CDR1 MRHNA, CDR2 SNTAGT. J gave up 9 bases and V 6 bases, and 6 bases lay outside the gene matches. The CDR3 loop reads CASSRDRVFSPLHF. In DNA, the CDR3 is TGTGCCAGCAGCCGGGACAGGGTATTTTCACCCCTCCACTTT.

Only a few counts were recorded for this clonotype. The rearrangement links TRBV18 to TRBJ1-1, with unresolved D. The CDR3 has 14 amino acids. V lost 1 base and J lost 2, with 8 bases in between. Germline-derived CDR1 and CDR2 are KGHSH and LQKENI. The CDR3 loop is CASSPQGKNTEAFF. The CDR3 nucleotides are TGTGCCAGCTCACCACAGGGTAAAAACACTGAAGCTTTCTTT.

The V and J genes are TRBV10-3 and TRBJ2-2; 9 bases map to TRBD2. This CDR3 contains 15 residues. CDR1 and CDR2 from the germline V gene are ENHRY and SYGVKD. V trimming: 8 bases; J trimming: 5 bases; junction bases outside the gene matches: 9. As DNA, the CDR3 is TGTGCCATCGGCCGACTAGCGGACTCTACCGGGGAGCTGTTTTTT. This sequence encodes CAIGRLADSTGELFF.

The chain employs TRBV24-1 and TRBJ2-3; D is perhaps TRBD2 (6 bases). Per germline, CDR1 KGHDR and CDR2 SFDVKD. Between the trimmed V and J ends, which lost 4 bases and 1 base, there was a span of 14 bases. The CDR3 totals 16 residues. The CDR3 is CATSDSGTAGTDTQYF. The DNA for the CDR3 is TGTGCCACCAGTGACTCCGGGACTGCTGGCACAGATACGCAGTATTTT.

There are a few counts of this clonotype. The CDR3 DNA is TGTGCCAGCAGTTCGGGCCGAGGACGGTCTATCGAGCAGTACTTC. Encoded protein: CASSSGRGRSIEQYF. This chain connects TRBV6-6 to TRBJ2-7; D gene ambiguous. V lost 4 bases and J lost 6, with 19 bases in between. The CDR3 is 15 residues long. Germline CDR1 and CDR2: MNHNY and SVGAGI (reference sequence).

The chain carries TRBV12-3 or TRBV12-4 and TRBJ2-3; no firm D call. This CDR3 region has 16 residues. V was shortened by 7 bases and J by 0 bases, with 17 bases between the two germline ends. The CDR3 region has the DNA TGTGCCAGCACGTCCCGATCTGGGCGAAGCACAGATACGCAGTATTTT. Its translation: CASTSRSGRSTDTQYF.

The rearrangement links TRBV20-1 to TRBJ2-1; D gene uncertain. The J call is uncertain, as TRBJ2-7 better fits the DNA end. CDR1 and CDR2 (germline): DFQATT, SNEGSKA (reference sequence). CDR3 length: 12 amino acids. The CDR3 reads CSAGRGKYEQYF. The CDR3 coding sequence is TGCAGTGCTGGCCGTGGGAAGTACGAGCAGTACTTC.

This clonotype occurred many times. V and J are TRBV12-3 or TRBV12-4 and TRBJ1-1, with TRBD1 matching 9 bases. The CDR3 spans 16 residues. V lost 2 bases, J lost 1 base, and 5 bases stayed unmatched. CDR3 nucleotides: TGTGCCAGCAGTTTACGCCAGGGACAGGGGAACACTGAAGCTTTCTTT. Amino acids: CASSLRQGQGNTEAFF.

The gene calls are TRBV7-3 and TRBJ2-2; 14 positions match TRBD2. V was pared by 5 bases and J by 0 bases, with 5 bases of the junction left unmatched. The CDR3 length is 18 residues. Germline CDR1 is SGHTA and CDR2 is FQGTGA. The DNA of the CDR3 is TGTGCCAGCAGCCCTGGGGGACTAGCGGGGGCGAACACCGGGGAGCTGTTTTTT. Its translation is CASSPGGLAGANTGELFF.

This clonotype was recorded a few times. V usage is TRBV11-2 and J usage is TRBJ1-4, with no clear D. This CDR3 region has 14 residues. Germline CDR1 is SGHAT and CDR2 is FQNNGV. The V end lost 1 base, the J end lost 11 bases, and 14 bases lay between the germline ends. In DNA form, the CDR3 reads TGTGCCAGCAGCTTAGGTTTCCTCGGCGGGAAACTGTTTTTT. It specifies CASSLGFLGGKLFF.

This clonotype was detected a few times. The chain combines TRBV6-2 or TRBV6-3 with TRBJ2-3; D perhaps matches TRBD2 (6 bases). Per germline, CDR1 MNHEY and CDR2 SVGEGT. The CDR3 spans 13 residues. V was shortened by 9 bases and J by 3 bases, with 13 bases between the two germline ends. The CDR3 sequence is CASLGLPTDTQYF. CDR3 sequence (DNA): TGTGCCAGTCTAGGACTACCGACAGATACGCAGTATTTT.

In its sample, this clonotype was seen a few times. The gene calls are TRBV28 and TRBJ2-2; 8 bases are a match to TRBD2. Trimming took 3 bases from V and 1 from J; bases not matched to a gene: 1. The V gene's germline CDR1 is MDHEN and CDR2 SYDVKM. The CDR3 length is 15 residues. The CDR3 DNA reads TGTGCCAGCAGTTTCGGGGGGGAGAACACCGGGGAGCTGTTTTTT. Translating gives CASSFGGENTGELFF.

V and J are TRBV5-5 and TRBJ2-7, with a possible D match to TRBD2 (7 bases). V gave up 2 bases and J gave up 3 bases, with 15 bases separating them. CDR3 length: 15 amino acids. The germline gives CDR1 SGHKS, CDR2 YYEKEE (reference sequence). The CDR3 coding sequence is TGTGCCAGCAGCTTTTCGCGGGGGCCTTTCTACGAGCAGTACTTC. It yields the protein CASSFSRGPFYEQYF.

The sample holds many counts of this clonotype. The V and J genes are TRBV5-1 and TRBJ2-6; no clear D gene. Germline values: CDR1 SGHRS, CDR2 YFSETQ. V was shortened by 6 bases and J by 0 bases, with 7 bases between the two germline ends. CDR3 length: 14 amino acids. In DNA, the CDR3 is TGCGCCAGCAACCCGATCTCTGGGGCCAACGTCCTGACTTTC. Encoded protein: CASNPISGANVLTF.

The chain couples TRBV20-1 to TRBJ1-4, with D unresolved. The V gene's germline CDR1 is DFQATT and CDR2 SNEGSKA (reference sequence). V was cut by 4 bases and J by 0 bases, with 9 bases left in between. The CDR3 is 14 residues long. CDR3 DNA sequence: TGCAGTGCTACCGAGGCTGCAACTAATGAAAAACTGTTTTTT. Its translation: CSATEAATNEKLFF.